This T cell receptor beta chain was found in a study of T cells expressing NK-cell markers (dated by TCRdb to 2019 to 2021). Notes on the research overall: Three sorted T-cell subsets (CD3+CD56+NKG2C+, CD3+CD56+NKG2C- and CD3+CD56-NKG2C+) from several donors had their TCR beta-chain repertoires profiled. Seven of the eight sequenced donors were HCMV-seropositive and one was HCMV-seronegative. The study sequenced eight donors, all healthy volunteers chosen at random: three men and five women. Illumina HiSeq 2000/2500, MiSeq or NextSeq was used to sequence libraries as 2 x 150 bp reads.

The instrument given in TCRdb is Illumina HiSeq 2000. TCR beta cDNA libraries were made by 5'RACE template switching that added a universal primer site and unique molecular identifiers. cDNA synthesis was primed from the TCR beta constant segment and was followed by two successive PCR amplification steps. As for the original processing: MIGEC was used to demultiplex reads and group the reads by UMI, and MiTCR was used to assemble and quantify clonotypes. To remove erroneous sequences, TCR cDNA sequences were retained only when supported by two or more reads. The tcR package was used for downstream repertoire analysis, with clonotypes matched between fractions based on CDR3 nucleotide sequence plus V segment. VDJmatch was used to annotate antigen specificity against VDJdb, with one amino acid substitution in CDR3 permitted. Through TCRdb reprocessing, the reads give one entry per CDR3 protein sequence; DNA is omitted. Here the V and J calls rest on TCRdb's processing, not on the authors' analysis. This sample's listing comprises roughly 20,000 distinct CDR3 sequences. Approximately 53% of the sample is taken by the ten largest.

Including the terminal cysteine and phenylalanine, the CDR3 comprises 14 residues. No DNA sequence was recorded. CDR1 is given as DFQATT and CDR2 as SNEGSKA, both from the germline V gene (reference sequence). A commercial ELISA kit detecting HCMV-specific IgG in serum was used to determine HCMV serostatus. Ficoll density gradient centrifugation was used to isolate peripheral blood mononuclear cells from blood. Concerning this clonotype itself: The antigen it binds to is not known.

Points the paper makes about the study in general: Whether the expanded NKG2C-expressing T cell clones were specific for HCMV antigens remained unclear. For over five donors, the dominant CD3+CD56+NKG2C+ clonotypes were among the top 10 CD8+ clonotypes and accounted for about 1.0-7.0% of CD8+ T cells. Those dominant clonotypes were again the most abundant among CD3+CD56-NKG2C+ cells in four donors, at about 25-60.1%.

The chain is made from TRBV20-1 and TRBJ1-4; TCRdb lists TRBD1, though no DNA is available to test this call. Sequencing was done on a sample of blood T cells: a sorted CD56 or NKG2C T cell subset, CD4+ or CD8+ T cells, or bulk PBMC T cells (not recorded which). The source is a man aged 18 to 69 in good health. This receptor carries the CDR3 CSARVSGGLEKLFF.